These 21 T cell receptor beta chains were all obtained from the same sample, sequenced in a study of shared clonotypes between healthy human individuals. Terminally differentiated effector memory CD45RA+ cells were left out of the naive CD8 fraction, which was CD45RO-negative and positively selected for CCR7. Sequencing was performed with immunoSEQ multiplex PCR; in TCRdb, only in-frame clones are kept and a portion is missing. Of 1.5 million to 2.5 million clones in the sample, about 95% are singletons; the top ten hold 0.9% to 1.5%. The source material was naive CD8+ T cells sorted from blood. These receptors were collected from a man between 18 and 29 years old in good health.

This rearrangement joins TRBV10-2 to TRBJ1-2; D ambiguous. The ends were cut back, 4 bases at V and 6 bases at J, with 12 bases in the middle. CDR1 is WSHSY, CDR2 SAAADI, per germline. The CDR3 sequence is 13 residues long. Here the CDR3 DNA reads TGCGCCAGCAGTGCCAGCGGTGGGGATGGCTACACCTTC. Protein sequence: CASSASGGDGYTF.

The chain recombines TRBV6-1 with TRBJ1-3; perhaps TRBD1 as D (5 bases). V lost 3 bases, J lost 3 bases, and 15 bases lay in between. This CDR3 comprises 16 residues. Germline V CDR1 and CDR2: MNHNS, SASEGT. The chain's CDR3 is CASSEWDREGGNTIYF. CDR3 nucleotide sequence: TGTGCCAGCAGTGAGTGGGACCGGGAGGGTGGAAACACCATATATTTT.

This chain uses TRBV5-1 with TRBJ2-7; D is unclear. Germline loops: CDR1 SGHRS, CDR2 YFSETQ. Deletions cut 0 bases from V and 5 bases from J, with 21 bases between. The CDR3 length is 17 residues. The CDR3 bases are TGCGCCAGCAGCTTGGAGGCTAGTCGGGCCGGATTCCACGAGCAGTACTTC. Its protein product is CASSLEASRAGFHEQYF.

Notes on this clone: Different DNA sequences within this sample yield the same CDR3. V is TRBV6-5 and J is TRBJ2-7; a possible D gene is TRBD1 (5 bases). The V gene lost 2 bases and the J gene lost 3 bases, with 8 bases spanning the gap. The CDR3 consists of 13 residues. Germline V gene lookup returns CDR1 MNHEY and CDR2 SVGAGI. CDR3 in DNA: TGTGCCAGCAGTTACGCTACAGGCTACGAGCAGTACTTC. This gives the protein CASSYATGYEQYF.

The chain uses TRBV11-2 and TRBJ1-3; 7 bases are shared with TRBD1. CDR1 and CDR2 from the germline V gene are SGHAT and FQNNGV. Unmatched junction bases numbered 16, after V lost 4 bases and J lost 4 bases. This CDR3 contains 18 residues. The CDR3 DNA reads TGTGCCAGCAGCTCAACCGTCGACAGGGACATGTCCGGAAACACCATATATTTT. It is translated as CASSSTVDRDMSGNTIYF.

This clone was counted once. The V call is TRBV15, the J call TRBJ1-1; unclear D gene. The CDR3 consists of 15 residues. Germline-derived CDR1 and CDR2 are LNHNV and YYDKDF (reference sequence). Between the trimmed V and J ends, which lost 1 base and 8 bases, there was a span of 17 bases. The CDR3 DNA is TGTGCCACCAGCAGAGGCTTAATACCGGGAGGAGAAGCTTTCTTT. The encoded protein is CATSRGLIPGGEAFF.

This sequence joins TRBV13 and TRBJ2-7; D may be TRBD2 (5 bases). V shed 0 bases and J shed 1 base, with 10 bases lying between them. The length of the CDR3 is 15 residues. Germline V lookup: CDR1 PRHDT, CDR2 FYEKMQ (reference sequence). The CDR3 bases are TGTGCCAGCAGCTTAGGACGTTCGGGATCCTACGAGCAGTACTTC. This codes for CASSLGRSGSYEQYF. The full variable domain, rest sourced from reference TRBV13 and TRBJ2-7, is AAGVIQSPRHLIKEKRETATLKCYPIPRHDTVYWYQQGPGQDPQFLISFYEKMQSDKGSIPDRFSAQQFSDYHSELNMSSLELGDSALYFCASSLGRSGSYEQYFGPGTRLTVT.

CDR3 in DNA: TGTGCCAGCAGTTGGGACAGGGGAAGGTCTGGCTACACCTTC. Translated: CASSWDRGRSGYTF. The genes are TRBV27 and TRBJ1-2; 10 bases align to TRBD1. The germline V gene has CDR1 MNHEY and CDR2 SMNVEV (reference sequence). V gave up 4 bases and J gave up 7 bases; unmatched junction bases: 6. The CDR3 runs to 14 residues.

Points on this clone: The same CDR3 arises from other DNA sequences in this sample as well. The chain recombines TRBV5-1 with TRBJ2-7; D may correspond to TRBD1 or TRBD2 (6 bases each). Germline V lookup: CDR1 SGHRS, CDR2 YFSETQ. There are 13 residues in the CDR3. Trimming cost V 1 base and J 2 bases, with 7 bases left between them. The CDR3 DNA is TGCGCCAGCAGCTTGCGGGGGCCCTACGAGCAGTACTTC. Protein: CASSLRGPYEQYF. Drawing the rest from reference TRBV5-1 and TRBJ2-7, the complete variable domain is KAGVTQTPRYLIKTRGQQVTLSCSPISGHRSVSWYQQTPGQGLQFLFEYFSETQRNKGNFPGRFSGRQFSNSRSEMNVSTLELGDSALYLCASSLRGPYEQYFGPGTRLTVT.

This clone was seen many times. This chain uses TRBV5-1 with TRBJ2-1; D unresolved. Germline V gene sequence: CDR1 SGHRS, CDR2 YFSETQ. V dropped 0 bases and J dropped 8 bases, with 9 bases sitting between them. The CDR3 contains 13 residues. CDR3 coding DNA: TGCGCCAGCAGCTTGGCTAGTATCTATGAGCAGTTCTTC. Protein product: CASSLASIYEQFF.

As to this clone: The sample has other DNA sequences that encode this CDR3 too. The CDR3 DNA is TGTGCCAGCAGCGTAGGGACAGGGGGCAATCAGCCCCAGCATTTT. Its protein is CASSVGTGGNQPQHF. J is TRBJ1-5 and V is TRBV9; 9 bases align to TRBD1. V was pared by 0 bases and J by 2 bases, with 0 bases of the junction left unmatched. The CDR3 has 15 amino acids. The germline V gene has CDR1 SGDLS and CDR2 YYNGEE. The entire variable domain, with the rest obtained from reference TRBV9 and TRBJ1-5, is as follows: DSGVTQTPKHLITATGQRVTLRCSPRSGDLSVYWYQQSLDQGLQFLIQYYNGEERAKGNILERFSAQQFPDLHSELNLSSLELGDSALYFCASSVGTGGNQPQHFGDGTRLSIL.

The chain carries TRBV5-1 and TRBJ2-3; 8 bases match TRBD2. This CDR3 contains 17 residues. Germline CDR1 reads SGHRS; CDR2 reads YFSETQ. V shed 4 bases and J 2 bases; nucleotides not matched to a gene: 12. This chain's CDR3 is CASSDSRTSRYTDTQYF. The CDR3 bases are TGCGCCAGCAGCGATTCTAGGACTAGCAGATACACAGATACGCAGTATTTT.

V and J are TRBV29-1 and TRBJ2-5; possibly TRBD2 for D (5 bases). Germline assignment: CDR1 SQVTM and CDR2 ANQGSEA. The V gene lost 6 bases and the J gene lost 7 bases, with 9 bases spanning the gap. The CDR3 is made up of 10 amino acids. CDR3 in amino acids: CSVEGPTQYF. In DNA form, the CDR3 reads TGCAGCGTCGAGGGCCCGACCCAGTACTTC.

Comment on this clone: This CDR3 is also generated by other DNA sequences in the sample. This chain connects TRBV28 to TRBJ1-5; D call uncertain. Germline CDR1 is MDHEN and CDR2 is SYDVKM. Trimming cost V 6 bases and J 3 bases, with 3 bases left between them. CDR3 length: 11 residues. The CDR3: CASSLNQPQHF. The CDR3 nucleotides read TGTGCCAGCAGCCTCAATCAGCCCCAGCATTTT.

Worth noting for this clone: Other DNA sequences within the sample encode an identical CDR3. This chain links TRBV7-9 with TRBJ1-2; D perhaps matches TRBD1 (6 bases). Deletions cut 1 base from V and 6 bases from J, with 6 bases between. Germline V gene lookup returns CDR1 SEHNR and CDR2 FQNEAQ (reference sequence). The CDR3 has 12 amino acids. The CDR3 DNA reads as TGTGCCAGCAGCTTAGAGGGGGATGGCTACACCTTC. The encoded protein is CASSLEGDGYTF.

The V gene is TRBV7-9, the J gene TRBJ2-7; D not certain. V was pared by 1 base and J by 1 base, with 14 bases between. Germline V gene sequence: CDR1 SEHNR, CDR2 FQNEAQ (reference sequence). CDR3 size: 16 residues. The CDR3 spells CASSLGSAGASYEQYF. The CDR3 region has the DNA TGTGCCAGCAGCTTAGGTTCGGCAGGCGCATCCTACGAGCAGTACTTC.

In DNA, the CDR3 is TGTGCCAGCAGCTTAAATGCACTAGCGGGGGGAACCGGGGAGCTGTTTTTT. Translated, it gives CASSLNALAGGTGELFF. J is TRBJ2-2 and V is TRBV7-2; TRBD2 matches at 12 bases. This CDR3 region has 17 residues. V trimming: 2 bases; J trimming: 5 bases; junction bases outside the gene matches: 6. Germline V CDR1 and CDR2: SGHTA, FQGNSA.

This clone has just a few counts. The chain couples TRBV4-1 to TRBJ1-1; D gene unclear. The ends were cut back, 1 base at V and 1 base at J, with 13 bases in the middle. The CDR3 length is 16 residues. Germline CDR1 is MGHRA and CDR2 is YSYEKL. CDR3 in DNA: TGCGCCAGCAGCCAAGGTTGGCCTACATGGAACACTGAAGCTTTCTTT. As protein: CASSQGWPTWNTEAFF.

As for this clone: The same CDR3 can be traced to other DNA sequences in this sample. The chain has TRBV4-3 and TRBJ2-7; tentatively, D is TRBD2 (7 bases). The CDR3 has 15 residues. Looked up from germline, CDR1 is LGHNA and CDR2 is YSLEER. The V and J ends lost 3 bases and 0 bases respectively, with 12 bases between them. The CDR3 DNA is TGCGCCAGCAGCCAGGGGGGCGGGAGCTCCTACGAGCAGTACTTC. It translates to CASSQGGGSSYEQYF.

V and J are TRBV4-1 and TRBJ1-1, with D hard to call. The CDR3 is 13 residues long. Germline V lookup: CDR1 MGHRA, CDR2 YSYEKL. The V gene lost 0 bases and the J gene lost 7 bases, with 9 bases spanning the gap. Written as DNA, the CDR3 is TGCGCCAGCAGCCAAGACTTGCGGGGTGAAGCTTTCTTT. As protein: CASSQDLRGEAFF.

CDR3 residues: CASSFGLAEQFF. The CDR3 DNA is TGTGCCAGCAGCTTTGGGCTGGCTGAGCAGTTCTTC. The V call is TRBV7-9, the J call TRBJ2-1; D is uncertain. The V and J ends lost 3 bases and 9 bases respectively, with 9 bases between them. The CDR3 is 12 amino acids. Germline lookup yields CDR1 SEHNR and CDR2 FQNEAQ (reference sequence).